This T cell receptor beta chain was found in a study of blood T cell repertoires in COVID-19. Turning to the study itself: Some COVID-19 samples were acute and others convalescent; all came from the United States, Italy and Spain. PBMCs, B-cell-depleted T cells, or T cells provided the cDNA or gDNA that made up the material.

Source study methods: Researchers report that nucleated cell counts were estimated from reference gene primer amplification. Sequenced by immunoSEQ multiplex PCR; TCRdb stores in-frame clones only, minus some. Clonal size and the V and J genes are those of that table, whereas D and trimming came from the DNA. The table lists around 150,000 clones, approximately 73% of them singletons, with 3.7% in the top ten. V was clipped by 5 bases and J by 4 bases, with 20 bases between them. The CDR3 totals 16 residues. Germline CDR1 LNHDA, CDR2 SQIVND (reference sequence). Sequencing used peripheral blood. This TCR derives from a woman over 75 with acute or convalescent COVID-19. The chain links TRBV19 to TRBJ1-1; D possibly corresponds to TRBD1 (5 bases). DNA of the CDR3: TGTGCCAGTAGTCTCACGGTGGGGGGTGATGGCACTGAAGCTTTCTTT. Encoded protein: CASSLTVGGDGTEAFF.